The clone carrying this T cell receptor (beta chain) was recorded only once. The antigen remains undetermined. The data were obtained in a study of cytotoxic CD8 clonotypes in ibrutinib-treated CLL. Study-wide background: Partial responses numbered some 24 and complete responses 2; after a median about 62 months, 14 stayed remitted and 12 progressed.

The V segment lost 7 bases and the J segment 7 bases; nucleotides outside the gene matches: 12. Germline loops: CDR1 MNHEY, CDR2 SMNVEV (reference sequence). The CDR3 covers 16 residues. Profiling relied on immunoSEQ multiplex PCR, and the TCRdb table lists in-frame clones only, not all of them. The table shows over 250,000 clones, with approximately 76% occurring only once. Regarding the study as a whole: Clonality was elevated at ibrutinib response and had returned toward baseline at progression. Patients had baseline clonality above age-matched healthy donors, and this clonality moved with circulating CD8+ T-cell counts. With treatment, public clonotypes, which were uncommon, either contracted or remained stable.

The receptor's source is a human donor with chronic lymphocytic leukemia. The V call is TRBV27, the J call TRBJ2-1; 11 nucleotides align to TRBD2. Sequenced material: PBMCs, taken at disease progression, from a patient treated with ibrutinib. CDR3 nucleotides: TGTGCCAGCACCTCGGGTGGGGGACTAGCGGTTAATGAGCAGTTCTTC. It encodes CASTSGGGLAVNEQFF.